This is a list of T cell receptor beta chains from one sample in a study of regulatory dendritic cells for organ transplantation. The assay was immunoSEQ multiplex PCR, and TCRdb's table has in-frame clones only and misses some. The sample lists about 30,000 clones; 75% to 80% were seen once. The sample comprised memory CD4+ T cells from blood. The receptor source for this set is a human donor in good health. Each CDR3 is given with its conserved first and last residue. Each record gives: V gene, J gene, D gene, clone size, CDR3 protein, CDR3 DNA. D genes are given only for firm matches. Clone size appears in some rows only: once, few, many, or a class for an expanded clone.

V: TRBV7-2; J: TRBJ1-2; D: TRBD1; size: -; CDR3: CASLPGGQGARGYTF; DNA: TGTGCCAGCCTCCCGGGGGGCCAGGGGGCGCGGGGCTACACCTTC
V: TRBV5-4; J: TRBJ2-1; D: -; size: -; CDR3: CASSPIGAGEFF; DNA: TGTGCCAGCAGCCCTATCGGGGCCGGGGAGTTCTTC
V: TRBV6-5; J: TRBJ1-6; D: TRBD1; size: -; CDR3: CASSYSTGGKSPLHF; DNA: TGTGCCAGCAGTTACTCGACAGGGGGCAAGTCACCCCTCCACTTT
V: TRBV11-3; J: TRBJ2-2; D: TRBD1; size: -; CDR3: CASSLELWDSPLNTGELFF; DNA: TGTGCCAGCAGCTTAGAACTTTGGGACAGCCCGTTGAACACCGGGGAGCTGTTTTTT
V: TRBV7-8; J: TRBJ2-3; D: TRBD2; size: -; CDR3: CASSTGTSGRTDTQYF; DNA: TGTGCCAGCAGCACCGGGACTAGCGGGAGAACAGATACGCAGTATTTT
V: TRBV5-8; J: TRBJ2-1; D: TRBD2; size: -; CDR3: CASSLERGGTYNEQFF; DNA: TGTGCCAGCAGCTTGGAGCGGGGGGGCACCTACAATGAGCAGTTCTTC
V: TRBV4-1; J: TRBJ2-7; D: -; size: -; CDR3: CASSQEKYYTYEQYF; DNA: TGCGCCAGCAGCCAAGAAAAATACTACACCTACGAGCAGTACTTC
V: TRBV28; J: TRBJ2-1; D: TRBD2; size: -; CDR3: CASSRSDRVLGLAAGRSYNEQFF; DNA: TGTGCCAGCAGTCGCTCGGACAGGGTTTTGGGACTAGCGGCCGGTAGGTCCTACAATGAGCAGTTCTTC
V: TRBV18; J: TRBJ2-5; D: -; size: -; CDR3: CASSPGETQYF; DNA: TGTGCCAGCTCACCAGGAGAGACCCAGTACTTC
V: TRBV4-2; J: TRBJ1-1; D: -; size: -; CDR3: CASSQDIAGPLFF; DNA: TGTGCCAGCAGCCAAGACATCGCGGGACCTCTTTTCTTT
V: TRBV23-1; J: TRBJ2-7; D: -; size: -; CDR3: CASSLLRNSYEQYF; DNA: TGCGCCAGCAGTCTGTTACGGAACTCCTACGAGCAGTACTTC
V: TRBV5-1; J: TRBJ1-1; D: -; size: -; CDR3: CASSLQQNTEAFF; DNA: TGCGCCAGCAGCTTGCAACAGAACACTGAAGCTTTCTTT
V: TRBV15; J: TRBJ1-5; D: -; size: -; CDR3: CATSRDLAGDQPQHF; DNA: TGTGCCACCAGCAGAGATCTGGCAGGGGATCAGCCCCAGCATTTT
V: TRBV7-2; J: TRBJ1-1; D: -; size: -; CDR3: CASSLSEQRNTEAFF; DNA: TGTGCCAGCAGCTTATCGGAACAGAGGAACACTGAAGCTTTCTTT
V: TRBV7-6; J: TRBJ2-2; D: TRBD2; size: -; CDR3: CASSSQRLAGGTGELFF; DNA: TGTGCCAGCAGCTCGCAAAGACTAGCGGGAGGCACCGGGGAGCTGTTTTTT
V: TRBV6-6; J: TRBJ1-2; D: -; size: -; CDR3: CASRLDTNYGYTF; DNA: TGTGCCAGCAGATTAGATACTAACTATGGCTACACCTTC
V: TRBV5-4; J: TRBJ2-3; D: -; size: -; CDR3: CASSFYLGTDTQYF; DNA: TGTGCCAGCAGCTTCTACCTTGGCACAGATACGCAGTATTTT
V: TRBV7-9; J: TRBJ1-2; D: -; size: -; CDR3: CASSLEGGGYGYTF; DNA: TGTGCCAGCAGCTTAGAGGGCGGTGGCTATGGCTACACCTTC
V: TRBV21-1; J: TRBJ2-2; D: -; size: -; CDR3: CASSKAVHYTGELFF; DNA: TGTGCCAGCAGCAAAGCGGTTCATTACACCGGGGAGCTGTTTTTT
V: TRBV2; J: TRBJ2-6; D: -; size: -; CDR3: CASSLQGGGANVLTF; DNA: TGTGCCAGCAGCCTACAGGGCGGTGGGGCCAACGTCCTGACTTTC
V: TRBV21-1; J: TRBJ1-5; D: -; size: -; CDR3: CASSKEGKGRKPQHF; DNA: TGTGCCAGCAGCAAAGAGGGGAAGGGGAGAAAGCCCCAGCATTTT
V: TRBV18; J: TRBJ1-5; D: TRBD1; size: few; CDR3: CASSHDRDGQPQHF; DNA: TGTGCCAGCTCACACGACAGGGACGGGCAGCCCCAGCATTTT
V: TRBV7-2; J: TRBJ1-4; D: -; size: -; CDR3: CASSPTRVEKLFF; DNA: TGTGCCAGCAGCCCAACCAGGGTTGAAAAACTGTTTTTT
V: TRBV6-1; J: TRBJ1-5; D: -; size: -; CDR3: CASSEDYSNQPQHF; DNA: TGTGCCAGCTCTGAGGACTATAGCAATCAGCCCCAGCATTTT
V: TRBV2; J: TRBJ1-5; D: -; size: -; CDR3: CASSVQSNQPQHF; DNA: TGTGCCAGCAGTGTACAGTCCAATCAGCCCCAGCATTTT
V: TRBV2; J: TRBJ2-7; D: TRBD1; size: -; CDR3: CARDSWTGVYEQYF; DNA: TGTGCCAGAGATTCATGGACAGGGGTTTACGAGCAGTACTTC
V: TRBV9; J: TRBJ2-2; D: -; size: -; CDR3: CASSVNVASGAGELFF; DNA: TGTGCCAGCAGCGTAAACGTAGCGAGTGGTGCCGGGGAGCTGTTTTTT
V: TRBV30; J: TRBJ2-7; D: TRBD2; size: -; CDR3: CATDQAGGPYEQYF; DNA: TGTGCCACAGACCAAGCGGGAGGGCCCTACGAGCAGTACTTC
V: TRBV4-2; J: TRBJ2-5; D: TRBD2; size: -; CDR3: CASSQGWTSGGSGLKETQYF; DNA: TGTGCCAGCAGCCAAGGTTGGACTAGCGGGGGGTCTGGTCTAAAAGAGACCCAGTACTTC
V: TRBV2; J: TRBJ1-2; D: TRBD1; size: once; CDR3: CASSSDRGLDGYTF; DNA: TGTGCCAGCAGTTCAGACAGGGGGCTAGACGGCTACACCTTC
V: TRBV6-1; J: TRBJ2-7; D: TRBD2; size: -; CDR3: CASSIGLAGYEQYF; DNA: TGTGCCAGCAGCATAGGACTAGCGGGTTACGAGCAGTACTTC
V: TRBV20-1; J: TRBJ1-4; D: -; size: -; CDR3: CSARTREKLFF; DNA: TGCAGTGCCCGGACACGGGAAAAACTGTTTTTT
V: TRBV19; J: TRBJ2-3; D: -; size: -; CDR3: CASSMEGGRTDTQYF; DNA: TGTGCCAGTAGTATGGAGGGGGGCCGCACAGATACGCAGTATTTT
V: TRBV28; J: TRBJ2-1; D: -; size: -; CDR3: CASSLRGTFSAPADEQFF; DNA: TGTGCCAGCAGTCTAAGGGGAACGTTTAGCGCCCCCGCTGATGAGCAGTTCTTC
V: TRBV18; J: TRBJ2-7; D: TRBD2; size: -; CDR3: CASSRLAGPATYEQYF; DNA: TGTGCCAGCTCTCGGTTAGCGGGTCCCGCAACCTACGAGCAGTACTTC
V: TRBV19; J: TRBJ2-1; D: -; size: -; CDR3: CASSILGGKVDEQFF; DNA: TGTGCCAGTAGTATTCTGGGGGGCAAGGTGGATGAGCAGTTCTTC
V: TRBV12-5; J: TRBJ2-5; D: TRBD2; size: once; CDR3: CASGHYSGGQETQYF; DNA: TGTGCTAGTGGTCATTATAGCGGGGGGCAAGAGACCCAGTACTTC
V: TRBV25-1; J: TRBJ2-2; D: -; size: -; CDR3: CASTRNVIGELFF; DNA: TGTGCCAGCACCAGAAACGTGATCGGGGAGCTGTTTTTT
V: TRBV19; J: TRBJ2-4; D: -; size: -; CDR3: CASSISYGDIQYF; DNA: TGTGCCAGTAGTATTTCATACGGGGACATTCAGTACTTC
V: TRBV7-3; J: TRBJ2-2; D: -; size: -; CDR3: CASSLLRGNTGELFF; DNA: TGTGCCAGCAGCTTATTGCGGGGGAACACCGGGGAGCTGTTTTTT
V: TRBV7-3; J: TRBJ2-3; D: -; size: -; CDR3: CASSSGLSPDTQYF; DNA: TGTGCCAGCAGCTCGGGCCTATCCCCAGATACGCAGTATTTT
V: TRBV18; J: TRBJ2-7; D: TRBD1; size: -; CDR3: CASSPQGVKYF; DNA: TGTGCCAGCTCACCGCAGGGGGTCAAGTACTTC
V: TRBV27; J: TRBJ1-4; D: -; size: -; CDR3: CASSLRIATNEKLFF; DNA: TGTGCCAGCAGTCTCCGTATTGCAACTAATGAAAAACTGTTTTTT
V: TRBV7-8; J: TRBJ2-7; D: -; size: -; CDR3: CASSLGPPPLSYEQYF; DNA: TGTGCCAGCAGCTTAGGCCCCCCGCCACTATCCTACGAGCAGTACTTC
V: TRBV7-9; J: TRBJ1-4; D: -; size: -; CDR3: CASSRRAVTATNEKLFF; DNA: TGTGCCAGCAGCCGTAGGGCGGTAACTGCAACTAATGAAAAACTGTTTTTT
V: TRBV6-1; J: TRBJ2-3; D: TRBD2; size: -; CDR3: CASSELVGGGPVTQYF; DNA: TGTGCCAGCAGTGAATTGGTTGGGGGAGGGCCGGTTACGCAGTATTTT
V: TRBV7-2; J: TRBJ2-7; D: -; size: -; CDR3: CASSSRGVSYEQYF; DNA: TGTGCCAGCTCTTCCCGCGGGGTCTCCTACGAGCAGTACTTC
V: TRBV7-3; J: TRBJ2-2; D: -; size: -; CDR3: CASSPQGSNTGELFF; DNA: TGTGCCAGCAGCCCCCAGGGGTCGAACACCGGGGAGCTGTTTTTT
V: TRBV7-2; J: TRBJ1-2; D: -; size: once; CDR3: CASSYDGGYGYTF; DNA: TGTGCCAGCAGTTACGACGGAGGTTATGGCTACACCTTC
V: TRBV9; J: TRBJ2-1; D: -; size: once; CDR3: CASSVTGAQGEQFF; DNA: TGTGCCAGCAGCGTAACCGGGGCACAGGGTGAGCAGTTCTTC
V: TRBV2; J: TRBJ2-1; D: TRBD2; size: -; CDR3: CASKRGGTYNEQFF; DNA: TGTGCCAGCAAGCGGGGGGGAACCTACAATGAGCAGTTCTTC
V: TRBV7-2; J: TRBJ1-1; D: -; size: -; CDR3: CASSFASSEAFF; DNA: TGTGCCAGCAGCTTCGCGAGTAGTGAAGCTTTCTTT
V: TRBV5-6; J: TRBJ1-5; D: -; size: few; CDR3: CASSSQRQPQHF; DNA: TGTGCCAGCAGCTCACAGCGGCAGCCCCAGCATTTT
V: TRBV20-1; J: TRBJ2-5; D: -; size: -; CDR3: CSATGETQYF; DNA: TGCAGTGCTACGGGTGAGACCCAGTACTTC
V: TRBV7-9; J: TRBJ2-7; D: -; size: few; CDR3: CASSLYPSYEQYF; DNA: TGTGCCAGCAGCTTATATCCCTCCTACGAGCAGTACTTC
V: TRBV10-3; J: TRBJ2-7; D: TRBD1; size: -; CDR3: CAISPRGSYEQYF; DNA: TGTGCCATCAGTCCCAGGGGGTCGTACGAGCAGTACTTC
V: TRBV7-9; J: TRBJ2-2; D: -; size: -; CDR3: CASSLVPNGELFF; DNA: TGTGCCAGCAGCTTAGTTCCTAACGGGGAGCTGTTTTTT
V: TRBV21-1; J: TRBJ2-1; D: -; size: -; CDR3: CASRTGSSYNEQFF; DNA: TGTGCCAGCAGAACAGGGAGCTCCTACAATGAGCAGTTCTTC
V: TRBV28; J: TRBJ2-3; D: TRBD2; size: few; CDR3: CASTYSGSTDTQYF; DNA: TGTGCCAGCACCTATAGCGGGAGCACAGATACGCAGTATTTT